The subject of this entry is one TCR beta chain. The entry originates in a study of blood T cell repertoires in COVID-19. Study as a whole: From the United States, Italy and Spain came samples of acute and convalescent COVID-19.

Profiling relied on immunoSEQ multiplex PCR, and the TCRdb table lists in-frame clones only, not all of them. The table includes over 300,000 clones, approximately 82% detected once. The CDR3 length is 12 residues. Germline V gene sequence: CDR1 MNHNY, CDR2 SVGAGI (reference sequence). Trimming shortened V by 6 bases and J by 0 bases, and 2 bases separated the two germline ends. Sequencing used peripheral blood. The receptor was derived from a woman aged 50 to 65 with acute or convalescent COVID-19. The genes are TRBV6-6 and TRBJ2-2; D ambiguous. The CDR3 reads CASSSNTGELFF. CDR3 sequence (DNA): TGTGCCAGCAGCTCGAACACCGGGGAGCTGTTTTTT.